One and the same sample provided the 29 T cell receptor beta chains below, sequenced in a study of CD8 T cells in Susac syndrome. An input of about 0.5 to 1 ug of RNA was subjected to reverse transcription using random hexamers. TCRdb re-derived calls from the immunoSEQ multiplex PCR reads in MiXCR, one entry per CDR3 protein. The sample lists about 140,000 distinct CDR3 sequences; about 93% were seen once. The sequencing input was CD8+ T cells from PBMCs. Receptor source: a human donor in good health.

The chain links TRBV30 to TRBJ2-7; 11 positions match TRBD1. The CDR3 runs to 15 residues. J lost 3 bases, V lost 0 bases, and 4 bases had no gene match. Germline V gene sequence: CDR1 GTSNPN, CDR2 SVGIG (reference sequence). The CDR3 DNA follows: TGTGCCTGGAGTGTTCCCGGGACAGGGGGCTACGAGCAGTACTTC. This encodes CAWSVPGTGGYEQYF.

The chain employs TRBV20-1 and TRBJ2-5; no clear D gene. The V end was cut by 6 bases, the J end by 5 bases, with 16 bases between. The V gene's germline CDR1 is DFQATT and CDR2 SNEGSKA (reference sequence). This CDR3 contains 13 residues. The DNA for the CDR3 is TGCAGTGCGGCCCTCATCCTTGAGGAGACCCAGTACTTC. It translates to CSAALILEETQYF.

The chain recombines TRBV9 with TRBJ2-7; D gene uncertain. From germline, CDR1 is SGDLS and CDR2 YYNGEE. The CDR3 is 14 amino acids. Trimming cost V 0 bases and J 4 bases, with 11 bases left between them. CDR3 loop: CASSVGRSPYEQYF. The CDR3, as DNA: TGTGCCAGCAGCGTAGGCAGGAGTCCATACGAGCAGTACTTC.

CDR3 bases: TGCAGCGCCAAGACAGAAATCGACGAGCAGTACTTC. Encoded protein: CSAKTEIDEQYF. The V gene is TRBV29-1, the J gene TRBJ2-7, with a tentative D call TRBD1 (5 bases). Deletions cut 7 bases from V and 5 bases from J, with 15 bases between. CDR3 length equals 12 residues. Germline CDR1 is SQVTM and CDR2 is ANQGSEA.

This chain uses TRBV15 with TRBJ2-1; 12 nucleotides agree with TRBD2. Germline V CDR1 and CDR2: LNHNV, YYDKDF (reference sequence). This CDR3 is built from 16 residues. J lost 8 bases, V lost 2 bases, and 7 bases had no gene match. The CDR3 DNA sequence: TGTGCCACCAGCAGATCTCTAGCGGGAGGGCCGGATGAGCAGTTCTTC. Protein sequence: CATSRSLAGGPDEQFF.

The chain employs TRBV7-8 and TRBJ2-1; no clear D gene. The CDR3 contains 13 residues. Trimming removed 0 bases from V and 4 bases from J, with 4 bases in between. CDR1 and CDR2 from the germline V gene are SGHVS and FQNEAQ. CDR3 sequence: CASSLAVYNEQFF. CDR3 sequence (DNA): TGTGCCAGCAGCTTAGCCGTGTACAATGAGCAGTTCTTC.

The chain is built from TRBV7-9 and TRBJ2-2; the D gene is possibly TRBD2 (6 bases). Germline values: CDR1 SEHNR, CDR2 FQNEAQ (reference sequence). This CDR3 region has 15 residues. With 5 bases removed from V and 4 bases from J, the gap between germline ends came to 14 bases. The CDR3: CASSLIPGATGELFF. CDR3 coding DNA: TGTGCCAGCAGCCTCATTCCGGGAGCCACCGGGGAGCTGTTTTTT.

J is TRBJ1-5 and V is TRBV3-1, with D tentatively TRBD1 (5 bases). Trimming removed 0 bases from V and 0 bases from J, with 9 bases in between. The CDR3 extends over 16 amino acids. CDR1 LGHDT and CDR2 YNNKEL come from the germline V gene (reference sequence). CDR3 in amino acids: CASSQDGRDSNQPQHF. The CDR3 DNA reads TGTGCCAGCAGCCAAGATGGCAGGGATAGCAATCAGCCCCAGCATTTT.

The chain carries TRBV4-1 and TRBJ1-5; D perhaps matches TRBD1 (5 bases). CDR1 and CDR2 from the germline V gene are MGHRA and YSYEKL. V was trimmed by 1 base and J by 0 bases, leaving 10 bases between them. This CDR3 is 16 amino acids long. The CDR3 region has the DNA TGCGCCAGCAGCCAAGGTGGGACCATTAGCAATCAGCCCCAGCATTTT. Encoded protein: CASSQGGTISNQPQHF.

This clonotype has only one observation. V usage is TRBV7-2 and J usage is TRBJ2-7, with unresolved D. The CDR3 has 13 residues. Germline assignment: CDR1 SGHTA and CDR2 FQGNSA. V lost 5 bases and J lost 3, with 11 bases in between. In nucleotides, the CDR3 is TGTGCCAGCAGCCCCGGCCAAAACTACGAGCAGTACTTC. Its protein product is CASSPGQNYEQYF.

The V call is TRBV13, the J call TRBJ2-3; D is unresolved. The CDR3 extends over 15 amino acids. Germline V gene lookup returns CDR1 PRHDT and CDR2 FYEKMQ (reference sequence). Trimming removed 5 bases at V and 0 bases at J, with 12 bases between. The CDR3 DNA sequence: TGTGCCAGCAGCGGCACCCAAACTAGCACAGATACGCAGTATTTT. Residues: CASSGTQTSTDTQYF.

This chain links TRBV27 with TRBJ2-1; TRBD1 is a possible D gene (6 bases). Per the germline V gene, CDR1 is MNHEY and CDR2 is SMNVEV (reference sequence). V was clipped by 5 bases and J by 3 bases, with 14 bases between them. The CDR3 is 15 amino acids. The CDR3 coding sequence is TGTGCCAGCAGTACCCGGACAGCCCGCTACAATGAGCAGTTCTTC. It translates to CASSTRTARYNEQFF.

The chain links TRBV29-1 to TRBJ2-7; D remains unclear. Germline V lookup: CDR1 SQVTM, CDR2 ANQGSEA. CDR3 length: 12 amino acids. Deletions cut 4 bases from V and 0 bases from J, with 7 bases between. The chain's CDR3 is CSVVWDSYEQYF. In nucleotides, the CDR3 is TGCAGCGTTGTATGGGACTCCTACGAGCAGTACTTC.

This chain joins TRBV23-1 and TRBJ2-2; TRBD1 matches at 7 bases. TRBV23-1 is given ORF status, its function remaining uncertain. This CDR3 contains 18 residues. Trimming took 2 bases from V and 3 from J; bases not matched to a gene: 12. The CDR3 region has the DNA TGCGCCAGCAGTCAAGTCGCAAGACAGGGTCTTGACACCGGGGAGCTGTTTTTT. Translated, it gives CASSQVARQGLDTGELFF.

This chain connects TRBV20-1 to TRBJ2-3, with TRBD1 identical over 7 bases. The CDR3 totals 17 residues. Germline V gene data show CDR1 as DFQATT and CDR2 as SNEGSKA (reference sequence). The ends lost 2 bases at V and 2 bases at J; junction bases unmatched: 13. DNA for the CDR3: TGCAGTGCTAGAACACGCGACAGGGCCTTCTTCACAGATACGCAGTATTTT. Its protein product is CSARTRDRAFFTDTQYF.

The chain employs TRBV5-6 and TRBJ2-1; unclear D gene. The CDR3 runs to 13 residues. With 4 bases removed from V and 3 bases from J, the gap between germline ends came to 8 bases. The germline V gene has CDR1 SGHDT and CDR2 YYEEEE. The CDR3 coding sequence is TGTGCCAGCAGCACTCGATTCTACAATGAGCAGTTCTTC. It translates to CASSTRFYNEQFF.

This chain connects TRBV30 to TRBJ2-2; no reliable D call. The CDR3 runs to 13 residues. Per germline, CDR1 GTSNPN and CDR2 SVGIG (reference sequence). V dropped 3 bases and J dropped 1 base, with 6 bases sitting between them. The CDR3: CAWRAENTGELFF. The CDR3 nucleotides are TGTGCCTGGAGGGCAGAGAACACCGGGGAGCTGTTTTTT.

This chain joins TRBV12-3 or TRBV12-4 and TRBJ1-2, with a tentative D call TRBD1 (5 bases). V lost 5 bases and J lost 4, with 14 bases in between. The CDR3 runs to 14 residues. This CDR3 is CASSRGRESYGYTF. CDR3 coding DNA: TGTGCCAGCAGTAGGGGCAGGGAAAGCTATGGCTACACCTTC.

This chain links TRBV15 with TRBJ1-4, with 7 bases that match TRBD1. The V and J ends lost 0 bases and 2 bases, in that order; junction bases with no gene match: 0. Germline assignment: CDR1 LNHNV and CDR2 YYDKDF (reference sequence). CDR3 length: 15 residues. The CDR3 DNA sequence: TGTGCCACCAGCAGAGACAGGGGGACTAATGAAAAACTGTTTTTT. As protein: CATSRDRGTNEKLFF.

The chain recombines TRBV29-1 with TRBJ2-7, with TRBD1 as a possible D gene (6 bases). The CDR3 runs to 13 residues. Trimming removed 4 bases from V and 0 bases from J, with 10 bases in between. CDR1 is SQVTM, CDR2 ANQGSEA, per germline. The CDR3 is CSVVRTDSYEQYF. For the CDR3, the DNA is TGCAGCGTTGTCCGGACAGACTCCTACGAGCAGTACTTC.

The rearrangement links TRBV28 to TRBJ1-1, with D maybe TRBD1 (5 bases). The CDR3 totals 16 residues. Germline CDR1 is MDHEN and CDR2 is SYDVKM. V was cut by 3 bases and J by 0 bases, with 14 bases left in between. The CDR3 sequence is CASSFDRGGMNTEAFF. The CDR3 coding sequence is TGTGCCAGCAGTTTCGATCGTGGGGGTATGAACACTGAAGCTTTCTTT.

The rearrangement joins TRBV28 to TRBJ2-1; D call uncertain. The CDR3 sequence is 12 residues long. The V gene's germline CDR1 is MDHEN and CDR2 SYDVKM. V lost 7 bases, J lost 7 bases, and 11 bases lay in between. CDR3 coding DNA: TGTGCCAGCACCCCAGGACGGAATGAGCAGTTCTTC. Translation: CASTPGRNEQFF.

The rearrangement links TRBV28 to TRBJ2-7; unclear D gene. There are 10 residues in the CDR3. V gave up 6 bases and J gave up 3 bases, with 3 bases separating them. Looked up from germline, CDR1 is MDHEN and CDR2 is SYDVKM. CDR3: CASRSYEQYF. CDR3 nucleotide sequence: TGTGCCAGCAGGAGCTACGAGCAGTACTTC.

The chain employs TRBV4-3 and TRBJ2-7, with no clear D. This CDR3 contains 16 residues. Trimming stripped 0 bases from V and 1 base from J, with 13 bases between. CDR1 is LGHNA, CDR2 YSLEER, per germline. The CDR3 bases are TGCGCCAGCAGCCAAGATCCGTCGGCCGGTTCCTACGAGCAGTACTTC. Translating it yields CASSQDPSAGSYEQYF.

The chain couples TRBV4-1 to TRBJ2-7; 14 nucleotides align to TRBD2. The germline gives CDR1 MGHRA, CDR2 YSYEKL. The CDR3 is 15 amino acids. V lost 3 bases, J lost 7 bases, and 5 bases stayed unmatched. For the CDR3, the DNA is TGCGCCAGCAGCCACAGACTAGCGGGAGGGGGAGAGCAGTACTTC. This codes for CASSHRLAGGGEQYF.

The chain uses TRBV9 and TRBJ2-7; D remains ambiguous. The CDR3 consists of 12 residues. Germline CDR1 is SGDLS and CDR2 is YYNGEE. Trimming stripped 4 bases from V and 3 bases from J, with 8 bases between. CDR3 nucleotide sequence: TGTGCCAGCAGCACTACCGACTACGAGCAGTACTTC. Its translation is CASSTTDYEQYF.

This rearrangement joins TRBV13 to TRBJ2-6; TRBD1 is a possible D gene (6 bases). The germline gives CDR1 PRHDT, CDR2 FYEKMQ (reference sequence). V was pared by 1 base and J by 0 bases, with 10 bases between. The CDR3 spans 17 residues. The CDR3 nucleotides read TGTGCCAGCAGCTTAGAGGGGGACAACTCTGGGGCCAACGTCCTGACTTTC. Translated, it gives CASSLEGDNSGANVLTF. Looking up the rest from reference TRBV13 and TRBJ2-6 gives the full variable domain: AAGVIQSPRHLIKEKRETATLKCYPIPRHDTVYWYQQGPGQDPQFLISFYEKMQSDKGSIPDRFSAQQFSDYHSELNMSSLELGDSALYFCASSLEGDNSGANVLTFGAGSRLTVL.

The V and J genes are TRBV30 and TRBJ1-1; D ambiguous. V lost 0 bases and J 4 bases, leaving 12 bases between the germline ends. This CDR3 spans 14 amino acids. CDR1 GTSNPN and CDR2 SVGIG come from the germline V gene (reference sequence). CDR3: CAWSVIGYGTEAFF. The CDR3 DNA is TGTGCCTGGAGTGTTATCGGTTATGGCACTGAAGCTTTCTTT.

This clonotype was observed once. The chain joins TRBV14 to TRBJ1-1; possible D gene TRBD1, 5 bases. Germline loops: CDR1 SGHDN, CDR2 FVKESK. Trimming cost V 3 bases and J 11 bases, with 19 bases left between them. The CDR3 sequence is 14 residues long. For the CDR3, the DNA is TGTGCCAGCAGCCACGCTCCGGGGCCCGGGACGGCTTTCTTT. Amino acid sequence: CASSHAPGPGTAFF.